This T cell receptor beta chain was observed in a study of blood T cells in healthy people across ages. Study-wide context: When template switching was applied, about one barcoded beta molecule was captured per two T cells.

Every donor provided 9.5 to 10 milliliters of peripheral blood. The CDR3 covers 12 residues. V was cut by 10 bases and J by 5 bases, with 12 bases left in between. For the second PCR, which ran for roughly 7 to 11 cycles, a sample-barcoded 5' primer and a J-beta primer mix were used. Each cDNA molecule was tagged by a template-switch adaptor with 12 random nucleotides. All samples yielded 2.5 million or more CDR3-containing paired-end reads. In TCRdb, the 5' RACE reads were re-called with MiXCR into one record per CDR3 protein. This sample has over 1,500,000 distinct CDR3 sequences; about two fifths occur once, and the top ten carry roughly 23%.

The sequenced sample consisted of blood. The TCR was taken from a human donor in good health. The chain links TRBV12-3 or TRBV12-4 to TRBJ2-1, with TRBD2 as a possible D gene (7 bases). The CDR3 reads CATTGRDNEQFF. DNA for the CDR3: TGTGCCACCACAGGGAGGGACAATGAGCAGTTCTTC.